What follows are 11 T cell receptor beta chains derived from one specimen sequenced in a study of long-term antiretroviral therapy in people with HIV. Researchers report immunoSEQ v3.0 was run at survey level. Profiling relied on immunoSEQ multiplex PCR, and the TCRdb table lists in-frame clones only, not all of them. Of approximately 22,000 clones listed, under 90% are singletons. The sample was unsorted PBMCs, taken 1.9 years after starting antiretroviral therapy. All receptors come from a woman between 50 and 59 years old with HIV.

This clone occurred a few times. V usage is TRBV2 and J usage is TRBJ1-5; D gene unclear. The germline CDR1 and CDR2 sequences are SNHLY and FYNNEI. Trimming cost V 4 bases and J 4 bases, with 11 bases left between them. This CDR3 comprises 14 residues. The CDR3 nucleotides read TGTGCCAGCAGTGGTTCGGGCGGAAATCAGCCCCAGCATTTT. Translation gives CASSGSGGNQPQHF.

The CDR3 sequence: CASSMVGRGYYTEAFF. The CDR3 bases are TGTGCCAGTAGTATGGTTGGGCGGGGTTACTACACTGAAGCTTTCTTT. J is TRBJ1-1 and V is TRBV19; D remains ambiguous. Looked up from germline, CDR1 is LNHDA and CDR2 is SQIVND (reference sequence). CDR3 length equals 16 residues. Trimming pared 3 bases from V and 3 bases from J, leaving 17 bases between.

The chain couples TRBV18 to TRBJ2-7; the D gene is possibly TRBD2 (6 bases). Germline V gene lookup returns CDR1 KGHSH and CDR2 LQKENI. V dropped 2 bases and J dropped 2 bases, with 13 bases sitting between them. This CDR3 contains 15 residues. In DNA form, the CDR3 reads TGTGCCAGCTCACCAGGGGACTTATCCACCTACGAGCAGTACTTC. Amino acids: CASSPGDLSTYEQYF.

The chain has TRBV6-4 and TRBJ2-2; 11 bases align to TRBD1. The CDR3 covers 15 residues. Trimming removed 3 bases from V and 4 bases from J; junction bases left unmatched: 1. The germline V gene encodes CDR1 MRHNA and CDR2 SNTAGT. The CDR3 here is CASSDGTGGTGELFF. The CDR3 DNA is TGTGCCAGCAGTGATGGGACAGGGGGCACCGGGGAGCTGTTTTTT.

The J gene is TRBJ1-1, the V gene TRBV4-3; 10 positions match TRBD1. The CDR3 runs 15 residues. CDR1 is LGHNA and CDR2 is YSLEER in the germline V gene. V lost 3 bases and J lost 12; bases outside the gene matches: 13. The CDR3 here is CASSQDLPGQGTTFF. The CDR3 coding sequence is TGCGCCAGCAGCCAGGACCTTCCGGGACAGGGGACAACTTTCTTT.

This rearrangement joins TRBV29-1 to TRBJ2-1; TRBD2 agrees at 10 bases. V was clipped by 6 bases and J by 10 bases; unmatched bases: 6. The CDR3 length is 12 residues. CDR1 SQVTM and CDR2 ANQGSEA come from the germline V gene. CDR3 residues: CSVVAGGREQFF. In DNA form, the CDR3 reads TGCAGCGTGGTAGCGGGGGGCCGAGAGCAGTTCTTC.

This sequence joins TRBV27 and TRBJ1-5; maybe TRBD1 (6 bases). Germline V gene data show CDR1 as MNHEY and CDR2 as SMNVEV (reference sequence). The CDR3 extends over 14 amino acids. Trimming pared 5 bases from V and 2 bases from J, leaving 10 bases between. The CDR3 DNA reads TGTGCCAGCAGTGAGGACAGTCGCAATCAGCCCCAGCATTTT. It translates to CASSEDSRNQPQHF.

The J gene is TRBJ2-3, the V gene TRBV5-5, with 9 bases matching TRBD2. Germline CDR1 is SGHKS and CDR2 is YYEKEE (reference sequence). After removal of 4 bases from V and 9 bases from J, the junction contained 12 bases not matched to a gene. This CDR3 is 15 amino acids long. The CDR3 coding sequence is TGTGCCAGCAGCCCAGCTCGGGCTAGCGGGGTGACGCAGTATTTT. This translates into CASSPARASGVTQYF. Full variable domain (remainder filled in from reference TRBV5-5 and TRBJ2-3): DAGVTQSPTHLIKTRGQQVTLRCSPISGHKSVSWYQQVLGQGPQFIFQYYEKEERGRGNFPDRFSARQFPNYSSELNVNALLLGDSALYLCASSPARASGVTQYFGPGTRLTVL.

The V call is TRBV5-1, the J call TRBJ2-1, with D possibly matching TRBD2 (6 bases). The CDR3 loop spans 15 amino acids. The V end lost 3 bases, the J end lost 6 bases, and 16 bases lay between the germline ends. From germline, CDR1 is SGHRS and CDR2 YFSETQ. CDR3 sequence (DNA): TGCGCCAGCAGCTCTGCGGGACTCCACGGCAATGAGCAGTTCTTC. This codes for CASSSAGLHGNEQFF.

The rearrangement joins TRBV5-5 to TRBJ2-7; possibly TRBD2 for D (6 bases). V was pared by 3 bases and J by 5 bases, with 24 bases between. CDR3 length equals 17 residues. The germline V gene encodes CDR1 SGHKS and CDR2 YYEKEE (reference sequence). The CDR3 is CASSSRILMGGRHEQYF. The CDR3 coding sequence is TGTGCCAGCAGCTCCCGGATTTTGATGGGGGGAAGACACGAGCAGTACTTC.

The rearrangement links TRBV30 to TRBJ2-7, with D possibly being TRBD2 (7 bases). The germline V gene has CDR1 GTSNPN and CDR2 SVGIG (reference sequence). Trimming cost V 4 bases and J 2 bases, with 12 bases left between them. The CDR3 has 13 residues. DNA of the CDR3: TGTGCCTGGACGGGGGGCCTTACCTACGAGCAGTACTTC. It is translated as CAWTGGLTYEQYF. Full variable domain (outside the CDR3, taken from reference TRBV30 and TRBJ2-7): SQTIHQWPATLVQPVGSPLSLECTVEGTSNPNLYWYRQAAGRGLQLLFYSVGIGQISSEVPQNLSASRPQDRQFILSSKKLLLSDSGFYLCAWTGGLTYEQYFGPGTRLTVT.